Listed here are 29 T cell receptor beta chains from one sample, sequenced in a study of Graves' ophthalmopathy and Graves' hyperthyroidism. The authors amplified TCR beta CDR3 regions, and they did so from RNA transcripts for repertoire sequencing. The workflow started with a first-round RT-PCR run with HTBI primers and then moved on to a second-round multiplex PCR. TCRdb processed the multiplex PCR reads anew with MiXCR; each CDR3 protein has one entry. The sample records over a million distinct CDR3 sequences, about 38% being singletons. Sequencing input: peripheral blood or thyroid tissue (not recorded which). These receptors all come from an adult man with Graves' hyperthyroidism.

The chain joins TRBV11-2 to TRBJ1-6; D is unresolved. V gave up 5 bases and J gave up 10 bases, with 12 bases separating them. The CDR3 is 13 residues long. CDR1 is SGHAT, CDR2 FQNNGV, per germline. The CDR3 DNA follows: TGTGCCAGCAGCGGCCGGTACGTGTCACCCCTCCACTTT. It yields the protein CASSGRYVSPLHF.

This clonotype was recorded a few times. V is TRBV5-6 and J is TRBJ2-5; 9 nucleotides align to TRBD2. The CDR3 consists of 17 residues. V lost 4 bases and J lost 5; bases outside the gene matches: 15. Germline loops: CDR1 SGHDT, CDR2 YYEEEE. The CDR3 spells CASSRLLAGPAFETQYF. DNA for the CDR3: TGTGCCAGCAGCCGCCTACTAGCGGGTCCTGCCTTTGAGACCCAGTACTTC.

This clonotype was detected many times. The chain uses TRBV20-1 and TRBJ1-6; 7 bases match TRBD1. The CDR3 runs 14 residues. The J segment lost 6 bases and the V segment lost 4 bases, leaving 6 bases of the junction unmatched. Per the germline V gene, CDR1 is DFQATT and CDR2 is SNEGSKA (reference sequence). CDR3 region: CSATPTGTNSPLHF. In DNA, the CDR3 is TGCAGTGCTACTCCGACAGGGACTAATTCACCCCTCCACTTT.

CDR3 bases: TGTGCCAGCAGAGGACACGGGAGAACCGGGGAGCTGTTTTTT. This gives the protein CASRGHGRTGELFF. The V and J genes are TRBV6-5 and TRBJ2-2; possible D gene TRBD2, 6 bases. Trimming took 6 bases from V and 5 from J, leaving 13 bases between them. Germline V gene sequence: CDR1 MNHEY, CDR2 SVGAGI. The CDR3 consists of 14 residues.

As regards this clonotype: Compared with germline, one end of the junction differs, possibly owing to a read error. This chain uses TRBV7-7 with TRBJ2-5, with 9 bases that match TRBD2. The CDR3 has 15 residues. The V gene's germline CDR1 is SSHAT and CDR2 FNYEAQ (reference sequence). The CDR3 DNA reads TGTGCTAGCAGCATCCAGCGGGGGGCCCAAGAGACCCAGTACTTC. Its translation is CASSIQRGAQETQYF.

This rearrangement joins TRBV2 to TRBJ2-3; 11 bases agree with TRBD2. Losses at the gene ends were 7 bases for V and 1 base for J; bases not matched to a gene: 4. The length of the CDR3 is 15 residues. The V gene's germline CDR1 is SNHLY and CDR2 FYNNEI. This CDR3 reads CASTGLAGGTDTQYF. The CDR3, as DNA: TGTGCCAGCACCGGACTAGCGGGTGGCACAGATACGCAGTATTTT.

This clonotype was detected a few times. The chain couples TRBV20-1 to TRBJ2-7, with a weak D call TRBD2 (5 bases). V lost 1 base to trimming and J lost 0 bases, with 7 bases between them. The CDR3 sequence is 13 residues long. CDR1 and CDR2 (germline): DFQATT, SNEGSKA (reference sequence). The CDR3 reads CSARGAGSYEQYF. CDR3 bases: TGCAGTGCTAGAGGGGCGGGCTCCTACGAGCAGTACTTC.

This clonotype was found once. The chain is built from TRBV7-3 and TRBJ1-5, with D unclear. The CDR3 sequence is 16 residues long. Germline assignment: CDR1 SGHTA and CDR2 FQGTGA. Trimming left V 6 bases short and J 1 base short, with 16 bases between. The CDR3 reads CASSYPPGVSNQPQHF. DNA for the CDR3: TGTGCCAGCAGTTACCCCCCCGGGGTGAGCAATCAGCCCCAGCATTTT.

This clonotype occurred many times. This chain uses TRBV2 with TRBJ1-6; TRBD1 is a possible D gene (6 bases). This CDR3 has 14 residues. CDR1 and CDR2 from the germline V gene are SNHLY and FYNNEI. With 6 bases removed from V and 9 bases from J, the gap between germline ends came to 15 bases. This CDR3 is CASRETGEGSPLHF. The DNA of the CDR3 is TGTGCCAGCAGGGAGACAGGCGAGGGTTCACCCCTCCACTTT.

This clonotype has ten or more counts. The chain is built from TRBV10-2 and TRBJ2-7, with D unclear. There are 12 residues in the CDR3. The V end lost 6 bases, the J end lost 5 bases, and 11 bases lay between the germline ends. The germline CDR1 and CDR2 sequences are WSHSY and SAAADI. CDR3 bases: TGCGCCAGCAGCCCTAACGACCACGAGCAGTACTTC. This codes for CASSPNDHEQYF.

V gene TRBV7-3 combines with J gene TRBJ2-1, with no clear D. CDR1 SGHTA and CDR2 FQGTGA come from the germline V gene. The CDR3 loop spans 14 amino acids. V was trimmed by 5 bases and J by 7 bases, leaving 15 bases between them. The CDR3 sequence is CASSLMGPGNEQFF. In DNA form, the CDR3 reads TGTGCCAGCAGCCTCATGGGTCCTGGTAATGAGCAGTTCTTC.

In this sample, this clonotype turned up a few times. The chain couples TRBV2 to TRBJ2-2, with 12 bases identical to TRBD1. The germline CDR1 and CDR2 sequences are SNHLY and FYNNEI. After removal of 4 bases from V and 4 bases from J, the junction contained 7 bases not matched to a gene. This CDR3 region has 17 residues. The CDR3 sequence: CASSAGTGGAGTGELFF. The DNA for the CDR3 is TGTGCCAGCAGTGCCGGGACAGGGGGCGCGGGCACCGGGGAGCTGTTTTTT.

This clonotype was found many times. CDR3 in DNA: TGTGCCACCAGTGGTAGGACGGTGTCGACCCAGTACTTC. This translates into CATSGRTVSTQYF. This rearrangement joins TRBV24-1 to TRBJ2-5; D is unresolved. Trimming cost V 5 bases and J 7 bases, with 13 bases left between them. The CDR3 covers 13 residues. Germline loops: CDR1 KGHDR, CDR2 SFDVKD.

The chain links TRBV6-5 to TRBJ1-4, with TRBD1 as a possible D gene (5 bases). The CDR3 has 13 residues. The germline V and J ends were trimmed by 0 bases and 7 bases, with 6 bases remaining between them. Per the germline V gene, CDR1 is MNHEY and CDR2 is SVGAGI. CDR3 nucleotide sequence: TGTGCCAGCAGTTACTCGGGGGGTGAAAAACTGTTTTTT. Amino acid sequence: CASSYSGGEKLFF.

This clonotype was recorded a few times. One end of the junction does not line up with germline, which may come from a read error. The V call is TRBV29-1, the J call TRBJ2-7, with 7 bases matching TRBD1. The germline gives CDR1 SQVTM, CDR2 ANQGSEA. There are 14 residues in the CDR3. CDR3 nucleotides: TGCAGCGTCGCCCGGGACAGTCTTTCCTACGGGCAGTACTTC. Translated, it gives CSVARDSLSYGQYF.

This clonotype has a handful of counts. V and J are TRBV4-2 and TRBJ1-4; no definite D call. The germline CDR1 and CDR2 sequences are LGHNA and YNFKEQ. The CDR3 loop spans 13 amino acids. The ends were cut back, 9 bases at V and 0 bases at J, with 8 bases in the middle. The CDR3: CASGLATNEKLFF. The CDR3, as DNA: TGTGCCAGTGGCCTAGCAACTAATGAAAAACTGTTTTTT.

With regard to this clonotype: The CDR3 carries no conserved terminal phenylalanine or tryptophan, so it likely arises from a read error. No DNA is shown, since the ends of the CDR3 on it are uncertain; the CDR3 is the one TCRdb lists. This chain links TRBV4-3 with TRBJ2-7. The CDR3 extends over 8 residues, inclusive of both ends. CDR1 is LGHNA and CDR2 is YSLEER in the germline V gene. CDR3 in amino acids: CASSQEDT.

A remark on this clonotype: The DNA is left out, because the CDR3 cannot be placed on it with certainty; the CDR3 is given as TCRdb lists it. The rearrangement uses TRBV15 and TRBJ1-2. The length of the CDR3 is 11 amino acids, counting both ends. CDR1 and CDR2 from the germline V gene are LNHNV and YYDKDF (reference sequence). The CDR3 spells CATSFGSGNTF.

The V call is TRBV6-1, the J call TRBJ1-5, with D uncertain. The germline V gene has CDR1 MNHNS and CDR2 SASEGT. The CDR3 spans 14 residues. V was clipped by 5 bases and J by 4 bases, with 12 bases between them. CDR3 residues: CASSSRNHNQPQHF. Written as DNA, the CDR3 is TGTGCCAGCAGTTCCCGGAATCATAATCAGCCCCAGCATTTT.

This clonotype was counted ten times or more. The rearrangement uses TRBV2 and TRBJ2-2; 8 positions agree with TRBD2. The CDR3 covers 14 residues. Trimming cost V 7 bases and J 5 bases; bases outside gene matches: 6. Looked up from germline, CDR1 is SNHLY and CDR2 is FYNNEI. CDR3 sequence (DNA): TGTGCCAGCACACAGGGCGGGGGGACCGGGGAGCTGTTTTTT. This sequence encodes CASTQGGGTGELFF.

The chain carries TRBV7-7 and TRBJ2-5; the D gene could be TRBD1 or TRBD2 (5 bases each). V lost 4 bases and J lost 4, with 16 bases in between. Germline V gene sequence: CDR1 SSHAT, CDR2 FNYEAQ (reference sequence). The CDR3 length is 15 residues. For the CDR3, the DNA is TGTGCCAGCAGCTCAACAGCCGGGGCGTTAGAGACCCAGTACTTC. Translation gives CASSSTAGALETQYF.

This clonotype appeared a few times. This chain uses TRBV10-3 with TRBJ2-7; 8 bases are shared with TRBD1. Germline V gene data show CDR1 as ENHRY and CDR2 as SYGVKD. The CDR3 spans 13 residues. Losses at the gene ends were 10 bases for V and 4 bases for J; bases not matched to a gene: 9. The DNA for the CDR3 is TGTGCCACCTCGGGGGACAGGAGGTACGAGCAGTACTTC. Its translation: CATSGDRRYEQYF.

The chain carries TRBV10-1 and TRBJ2-1; 9 nucleotides line up with TRBD2. The V gene end was trimmed by 8 bases and the J gene end by 5 bases; junction bases not matched to a gene: 7. The CDR3 is made up of 14 amino acids. The germline CDR1 and CDR2 sequences are WNHNN and SYGVQD (reference sequence). CDR3 amino acids: CASQSSGENNEQFF. DNA for the CDR3: TGCGCCAGCCAATCTAGCGGGGAAAACAATGAGCAGTTCTTC.

This chain uses TRBV10-3 with TRBJ2-1, with 8 bases aligning to TRBD2. V lost 6 bases to trimming and J lost 0 bases; unmatched junction nucleotides: 4. The CDR3 sequence is 15 residues long. Germline V CDR1 and CDR2: ENHRY, SYGVKD. The CDR3 loop is CAIREREFSYNEQFF. DNA for the CDR3: TGTGCCATCAGGGAGCGGGAGTTCTCCTACAATGAGCAGTTCTTC.

Only a few counts were recorded for this clonotype. The chain links TRBV27 to TRBJ2-7; D is perhaps TRBD2 (6 bases). The V gene lost 2 bases and the J gene lost 3 bases, with 14 bases spanning the gap. The germline CDR1 and CDR2 sequences are MNHEY and SMNVEV (reference sequence). The CDR3 sequence is 15 residues long. The CDR3 DNA is TGTGCCAGCAGTTTAAAGGGACTGCCAAACTACGAGCAGTACTTC. Translation gives CASSLKGLPNYEQYF.

This clonotype was detected many times. This chain links TRBV15 with TRBJ1-2; 7 nucleotides agree with TRBD1. The CDR3 extends over 16 amino acids. V gave up 3 bases and J gave up 4 bases; unmatched junction bases: 11. Germline V gene sequence: CDR1 LNHNV, CDR2 YYDKDF (reference sequence). CDR3 protein: CATSSTGTARVYGYTF. DNA of the CDR3: TGTGCCACCAGCAGCACCGGGACAGCTCGCGTCTATGGCTACACCTTC.

J is TRBJ1-6 and V is TRBV11-2; 8 bases are shared with TRBD1. The CDR3 runs 13 residues. Germline V CDR1 and CDR2: SGHAT, FQNNGV. V shed 11 bases, J shed 10 bases, and the junction held 10 bases outside the gene matches. The CDR3 loop is CAGSGGETSPLHF. The CDR3 region has the DNA TGTGCCGGCTCAGGGGGCGAAACCTCACCCCTCCACTTT.

This clonotype was recorded at least ten times. The chain combines TRBV12-3 or TRBV12-4 with TRBJ1-5, with D unresolved. The CDR3 has 15 residues. The ends were cut back, 0 bases at V and 6 bases at J, with 12 bases in the middle. The CDR3 nucleotides are TGTGCCAGCAGTTTAGCTCAGGTCCGTACTCAGCCCCAGCATTTT. This translates into CASSLAQVRTQPQHF.

CDR3 loop: CASSPSGMAGHQETQYF. The CDR3, as DNA: TGTGCCAGCAGCCCCAGTGGGATGGCGGGACACCAAGAGACCCAGTACTTC. The gene calls are TRBV7-2 and TRBJ2-5, with D possibly being TRBD2 (6 bases). The CDR3 is made up of 17 amino acids. The V and J ends lost 5 bases and 0 bases respectively, with 19 bases between them. Germline loops: CDR1 SGHTA, CDR2 FQGNSA.